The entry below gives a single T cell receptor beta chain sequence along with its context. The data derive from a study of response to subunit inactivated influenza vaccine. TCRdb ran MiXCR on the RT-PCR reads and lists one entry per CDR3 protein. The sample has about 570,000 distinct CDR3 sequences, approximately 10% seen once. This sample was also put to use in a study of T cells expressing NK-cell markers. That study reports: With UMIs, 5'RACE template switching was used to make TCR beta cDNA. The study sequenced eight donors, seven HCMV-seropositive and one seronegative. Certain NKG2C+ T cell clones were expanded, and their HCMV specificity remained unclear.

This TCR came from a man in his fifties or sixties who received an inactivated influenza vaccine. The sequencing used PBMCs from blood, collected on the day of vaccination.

The CDR3 coding sequence is TGTGCCACCTATGACTCCGGGACTAGCGTCCACGAGCAGTACTTC. Its translation is CATYDSGTSVHEQYF. The chain carries TRBV24-1 and TRBJ2-7, with 10 bases aligning to TRBD2. The germline V gene has CDR1 KGHDR and CDR2 SFDVKD. Trimming cost V 9 bases and J 5 bases; bases outside gene matches: 12. The CDR3 is 15 amino acids.